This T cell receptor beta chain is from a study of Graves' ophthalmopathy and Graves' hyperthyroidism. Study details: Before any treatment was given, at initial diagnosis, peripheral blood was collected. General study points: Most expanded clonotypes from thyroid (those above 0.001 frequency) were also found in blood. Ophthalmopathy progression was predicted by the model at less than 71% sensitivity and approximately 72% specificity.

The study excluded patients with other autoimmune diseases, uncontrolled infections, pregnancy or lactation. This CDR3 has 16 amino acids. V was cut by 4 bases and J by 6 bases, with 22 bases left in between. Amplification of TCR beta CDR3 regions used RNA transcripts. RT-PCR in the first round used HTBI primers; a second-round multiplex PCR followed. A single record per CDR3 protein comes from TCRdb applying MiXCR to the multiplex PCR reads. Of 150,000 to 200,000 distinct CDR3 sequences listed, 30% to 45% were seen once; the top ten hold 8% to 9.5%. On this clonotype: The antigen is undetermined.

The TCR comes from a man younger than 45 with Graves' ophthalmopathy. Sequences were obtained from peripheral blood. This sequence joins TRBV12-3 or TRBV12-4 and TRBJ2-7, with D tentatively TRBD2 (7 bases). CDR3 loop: CASSSPGSGGHREQYF. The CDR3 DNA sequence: TGTGCCAGCAGTTCCCCAGGGTCGGGGGGCCACCGCGAGCAGTACTTC.